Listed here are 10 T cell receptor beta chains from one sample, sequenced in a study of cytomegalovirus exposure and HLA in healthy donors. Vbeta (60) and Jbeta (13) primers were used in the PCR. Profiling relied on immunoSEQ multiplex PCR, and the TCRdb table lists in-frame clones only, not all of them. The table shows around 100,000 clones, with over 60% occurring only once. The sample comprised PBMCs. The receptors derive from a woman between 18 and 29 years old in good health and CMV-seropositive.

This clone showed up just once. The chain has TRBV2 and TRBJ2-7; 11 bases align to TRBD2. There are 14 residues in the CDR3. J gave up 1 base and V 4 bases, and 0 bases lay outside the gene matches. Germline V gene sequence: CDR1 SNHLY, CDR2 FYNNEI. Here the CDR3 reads CASSVAGGSYEQYF. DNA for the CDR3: TGTGCCAGCAGTGTAGCGGGAGGGTCCTACGAGCAGTACTTC.

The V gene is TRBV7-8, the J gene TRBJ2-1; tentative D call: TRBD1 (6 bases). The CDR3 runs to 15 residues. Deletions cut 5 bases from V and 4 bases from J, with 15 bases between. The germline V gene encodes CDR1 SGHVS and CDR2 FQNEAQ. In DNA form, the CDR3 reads TGTGCCAGCAGCCGAACCGGACAGATTTACAATGAGCAGTTCTTC. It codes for CASSRTGQIYNEQFF.

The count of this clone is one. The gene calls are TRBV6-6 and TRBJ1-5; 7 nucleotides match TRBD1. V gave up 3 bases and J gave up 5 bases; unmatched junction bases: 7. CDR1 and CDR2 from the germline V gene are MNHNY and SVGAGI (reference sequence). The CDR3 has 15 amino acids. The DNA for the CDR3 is TGTGCCAGCAGTTATCTAGGAGGGGGCGATCAGCCCCAGCATTTT. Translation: CASSYLGGGDQPQHF.

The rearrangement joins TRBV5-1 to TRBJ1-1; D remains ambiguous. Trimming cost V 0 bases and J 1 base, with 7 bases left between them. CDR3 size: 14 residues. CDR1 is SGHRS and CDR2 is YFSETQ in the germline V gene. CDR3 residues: CASSLGAANTEAFF. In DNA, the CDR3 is TGCGCCAGCAGCTTGGGTGCGGCGAACACTGAAGCTTTCTTT.

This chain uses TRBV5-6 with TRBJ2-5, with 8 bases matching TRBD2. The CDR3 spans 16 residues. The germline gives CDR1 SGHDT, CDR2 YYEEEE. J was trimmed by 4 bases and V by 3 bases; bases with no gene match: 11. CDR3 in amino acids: CASSSPGGKGAETQYF. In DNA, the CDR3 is TGTGCCAGCAGCTCCCCGGGGGGGAAGGGTGCAGAGACCCAGTACTTC.

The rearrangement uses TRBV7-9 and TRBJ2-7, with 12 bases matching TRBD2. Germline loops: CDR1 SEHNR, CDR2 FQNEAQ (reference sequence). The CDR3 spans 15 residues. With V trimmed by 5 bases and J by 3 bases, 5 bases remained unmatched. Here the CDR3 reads CASSRRTSGNYEQYF. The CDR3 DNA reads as TGTGCCAGCAGCCGTCGGACTAGCGGGAACTACGAGCAGTACTTC.

CDR3 residues: CASSLAYPNTQYF. The CDR3 region has the DNA TGTGCCAGCAGCTTGGCCTATCCGAATACGCAGTATTTT. The gene calls are TRBV5-4 and TRBJ2-3, with D unclear. V lost 0 bases and J lost 7, with 9 bases in between. The V gene's germline CDR1 is SGHNT and CDR2 YYREEE (reference sequence). The CDR3 is 13 residues long.

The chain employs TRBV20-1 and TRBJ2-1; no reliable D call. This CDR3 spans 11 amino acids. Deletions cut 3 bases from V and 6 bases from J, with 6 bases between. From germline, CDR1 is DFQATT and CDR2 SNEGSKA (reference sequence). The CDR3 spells CSASFGNEQFF. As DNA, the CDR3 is TGCAGTGCTAGTTTCGGCAATGAGCAGTTCTTC.

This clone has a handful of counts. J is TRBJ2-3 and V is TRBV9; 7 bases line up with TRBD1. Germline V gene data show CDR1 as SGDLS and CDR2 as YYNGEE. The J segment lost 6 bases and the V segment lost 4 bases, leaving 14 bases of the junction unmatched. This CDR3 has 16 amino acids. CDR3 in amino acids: CASSPNTGESYDTQYF. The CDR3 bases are TGTGCCAGCAGCCCCAATACAGGGGAGTCGTATGATACGCAGTATTTT.

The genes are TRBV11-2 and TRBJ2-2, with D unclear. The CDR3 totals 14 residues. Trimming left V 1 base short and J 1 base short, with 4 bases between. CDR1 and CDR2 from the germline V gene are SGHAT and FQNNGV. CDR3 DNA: TGTGCCAGCAGCTTAGGTCAGAACACCGGGGAGCTGTTTTTT. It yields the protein CASSLGQNTGELFF.